A selection of T cell receptor beta chains follows, all from one sample in a study of T-cell reconstitution after alpha-beta-depleted transplantation in children. Via MiXCR, TCRdb re-called the PCR reads, giving one row per CDR3 protein. Here the sample spans 200,000 to 250,000 distinct CDR3 sequences, around 9.5% being singletons. The sample was PBMCs from the stem cell graft donor, taken from the stem cell graft. The receptors come from a human donor who donated a stem cell graft to a child with acute lymphoblastic leukemia. CDR3s include the opening cysteine and the closing phenylalanine or tryptophan. A D gene is named only where the DNA matches it firmly. Clone size, where shown, is once, few, many, or a class for clones that have expanded.

clone size	D gene	V gene	J gene	CDR3 protein	CDR3 DNA
NA	TRBD1	TRBV12-3/TRBV12-4	TRBJ2-5	CASSFQGAGETQYF	TGTGCCAGCAGTTTCCAGGGGGCTGGAGAGACCCAGTACTTC
few	TRBD1	TRBV5-1	TRBJ2-1	CASSPQGQGRYNEQFF	TGCGCCAGCAGCCCGCAAGGACAGGGCCGATACAATGAGCAGTTCTTC
few	NA	TRBV4-1	TRBJ1-5	CASSPGGLSQPQHF	TGCGCCAGCAGCCCGGGAGGTCTGTCTCAGCCCCAGCATTTT
few	TRBD1	TRBV12-3/TRBV12-4	TRBJ1-5	CASSSGTGEWISNQPQHF	TGTGCCAGCAGCTCCGGGACAGGGGAATGGATTAGCAATCAGCCCCAGCATTTT
few	TRBD2	TRBV5-1	TRBJ2-3	CASSRSSGGQGDTQYF	TGCGCCAGCAGCAGATCCAGCGGGGGGCAGGGAGATACGCAGTATTTT
NA	NA	TRBV5-1	TRBJ1-3	CASSPDPGRPSSGNTIYF	TGCGCCAGCAGCCCAGATCCGGGACGGCCGAGCTCTGGAAACACCATATATTTT
few	NA	TRBV5-1	TRBJ1-1	CASTLGQLATEAFF	TGCGCCAGCACCTTGGGCCAGTTGGCGACTGAAGCTTTCTTT
few	NA	TRBV5-1	TRBJ2-3	CASSRNVRGADAQDTQYF	TGCGCCAGCAGCCGCAATGTTAGGGGGGCCGACGCCCAAGATACGCAGTATTTT
many	TRBD1	TRBV25-1	TRBJ1-1	CASSDVRTGDTEAFF	TGTGCCAGCAGTGATGTAAGAACAGGGGACACTGAAGCTTTCTTT
few	NA	TRBV27	TRBJ2-7	CASSLSRDTLEQYF	TGTGCCAGCAGTTTATCCCGGGACACTCTGGAGCAGTACTTC
many	NA	TRBV10-3	TRBJ2-1	CATLEHKAQFF	TGTGCCACCCTGGAGCATAAGGCGCAGTTCTTC
few	NA	TRBV4-3	TRBJ2-4	CASSQDGGLGKNIQYF	TGCGCCAGCAGCCAAGATGGGGGGCTCGGCAAAAACATTCAGTACTTC
many	TRBD1	TRBV27	TRBJ2-7	CASSPSGTGGGIYEQYF	TGTGCCAGCAGCCCCTCCGGGACAGGGGGCGGGATCTACGAGCAGTACTTC
many	NA	TRBV20-1	TRBJ2-3	CSVSAGEVADTQYF	TGCAGTGTTTCCGCAGGGGAAGTGGCAGATACGCAGTATTTT
many	NA	TRBV20-1	TRBJ2-7	CSAYQGTISYEQYF	TGCAGTGCTTACCAGGGAACTATCTCCTACGAGCAGTACTTC
NA	TRBD1	TRBV5-1	TRBJ2-1	CASSTQGDSSYNEQFF	TGCGCCAGCAGCACTCAAGGGGACAGCTCCTACAATGAGCAGTTCTTC
NA	NA	TRBV10-3	TRBJ1-2	CAISESGLADYGYTF	TGTGCCATCAGTGAGTCGGGTTTGGCAGACTATGGCTACACCTTC
few	TRBD1	TRBV2	TRBJ2-6	CASSSGTGGGGANVLTF	TGTGCCAGCAGTTCCGGGACAGGGGGCGGAGGGGCCAACGTCCTGACTTTC
NA	NA	TRBV7-2	TRBJ2-1	CASSPSGTHNEQFF	TGTGCCAGCAGCCCGTCCGGGACACACAATGAGCAGTTCTTC
NA	NA	TRBV4-3	TRBJ2-4	CASSQEDGGAKNIQYF	TGCGCCAGCAGCCAAGAGGACGGGGGAGCCAAAAACATTCAGTACTTC
few	NA	TRBV7-9	TRBJ1-2	CASSLTEGYTF	TGTGCCAGCAGCTTGACAGAAGGCTACACCTTC
many	NA	TRBV12-3/TRBV12-4	TRBJ1-2	CATRARGNNYGYTF	TGTGCCACCAGGGCCCGGGGGAATAACTATGGCTACACCTTC
few	TRBD2	TRBV6-5	TRBJ2-5	CASSYSSSGGAGETQYF	TGTGCCAGCAGTTACTCATCTAGCGGGGGGGCAGGAGAGACCCAGTACTTC
few	TRBD1	TRBV12-3/TRBV12-4	TRBJ1-1	CASRRTGLSEAFF	TGTGCCAGCAGAAGGACAGGGTTGAGTGAAGCTTTCTTT
NA	NA	TRBV12-3/TRBV12-4	TRBJ1-6	CASSPLGSPLHF	TGTGCCAGCAGCCCATTGGGTTCACCCCTCCACTTT
NA	NA	TRBV4-1	TRBJ2-7	CASSQVKQGTYEQYF	TGCGCCAGCAGCCAAGTCAAGCAGGGCACCTACGAGCAGTACTTC
few	TRBD1	TRBV27	TRBJ1-1	CASSLGQGREAFF	TGTGCCAGCAGTTTAGGACAGGGGCGTGAAGCTTTCTTT
many	NA	TRBV6-5	TRBJ1-6	CASNGAEANSPLHF	TGTGCCAGCAACGGCGCCGAAGCCAATTCACCCCTCCACTTT
NA	TRBD2	TRBV7-9	TRBJ2-3	CASSLGRGTRVTDTQYF	TGTGCCAGCAGCTTAGGGAGGGGGACTAGAGTCACAGATACGCAGTATTTT
many	NA	TRBV6-1	TRBJ1-1	CASTTRPGEMNTEAFF	TGTGCCAGCACCACAAGGCCGGGGGAAATGAACACTGAAGCTTTCTTT
many	NA	TRBV27	TRBJ1-4	CASTAGHANEKLFF	TGTGCCAGCACCGCAGGCCATGCGAATGAAAAACTGTTTTTT
many	NA	TRBV9	TRBJ2-6	CASSLSLGSGANVLTF	TGTGCCAGCAGCCTATCCTTGGGCTCTGGGGCCAACGTCCTGACTTTC
NA	NA	TRBV20-1	TRBJ2-7	CSASNPGSQVVYEQYF	TGCAGTGCTAGTAATCCTGGTTCGCAGGTTGTCTACGAGCAGTACTTC
many	NA	TRBV20-1	TRBJ2-1	CSARDSVPRVVASLNEQFF	TGCAGTGCTAGAGATTCCGTGCCCCGGGTAGTGGCTAGTTTGAATGAGCAGTTCTTC
NA	NA	TRBV6-5	TRBJ1-2	CASSYSTEVAGLLYGYTF	TGTGCCAGCAGTTACTCGACTGAAGTGGCAGGACTACTTTATGGCTACACCTTC
many	NA	TRBV29-1	TRBJ2-7	CSVEAGVNEQYF	TGCAGCGTTGAAGCAGGGGTAAACGAGCAGTACTTC
NA	TRBD1	TRBV6-5	TRBJ2-3	CASSSGTGGAASTDTQYF	TGTGCCAGCAGTTCTGGGACAGGGGGCGCCGCTAGCACAGATACGCAGTATTTT
many	NA	TRBV27	TRBJ1-1	CASSWAGLAFF	TGTGCCAGCAGTTGGGCAGGGTTAGCTTTCTTT
many	TRBD1	TRBV7-9	TRBJ2-2	CASRDRVRNTGELFF	TGTGCCAGCAGGGACAGGGTGAGGAACACCGGGGAGCTGTTTTTT
few	NA	TRBV7-9	TRBJ2-1	CASSLSQGGHNEQFF	TGTGCCAGCAGCTTGTCACAGGGGGGGCACAATGAGCAGTTCTTC
NA	NA	TRBV7-6	TRBJ2-3	CASSFTAGSTDTQYF	TGTGCCAGCAGCTTCACCGCCGGGAGCACAGATACGCAGTATTTT
few	TRBD1	TRBV4-3	TRBJ2-3	CASSQEWDRERTDTQYF	TGCGCCAGCAGCCAAGAGTGGGACAGGGAACGCACAGATACGCAGTATTTT
NA	NA	TRBV5-6	TRBJ2-3	CASSSSLDATDTQYF	TGTGCCAGCAGCTCGTCGTTGGACGCCACAGATACGCAGTATTTT
few	TRBD1	TRBV20-1	TRBJ1-6	CSARDRGGSPLHF	TGCAGTGCAAGGGACAGGGGTGGATCACCCCTCCACTTT
NA	TRBD1	TRBV24-1	TRBJ2-7	CATSHVKGQGLKQYF	TGTGCCACCAGTCATGTTAAGGGACAGGGGTTGAAGCAGTACTTC
many	TRBD2	TRBV5-1	TRBJ2-7	CASSLGRDYYEQYF	TGCGCCAGCAGCTTGGGTCGGGACTACTACGAGCAGTACTTC
few	NA	TRBV11-2	TRBJ2-7	CASSLRIPYRGGTNTYEQYF	TGTGCCAGCAGCTTAAGAATACCCTACCGTGGGGGTACTAATACCTACGAGCAGTACTTC
NA	TRBD1	TRBV9	TRBJ2-7	CASSANPRDREYEQYF	TGTGCCAGCAGCGCCAACCCCCGGGACAGGGAGTACGAGCAGTACTTC
many	TRBD1	TRBV20-1	TRBJ2-1	CSARERGLMIEQFF	TGCAGTGCTAGAGAAAGGGGGCTGATGATTGAGCAGTTCTTC
many	NA	TRBV7-9	TRBJ2-1	CASSWTRNEQFF	TGTGCCAGCAGCTGGACTCGGAATGAGCAGTTCTTC
NA	TRBD2	TRBV7-8	TRBJ2-3	CASSLVRRGTRADTQYF	TGTGCCAGCAGCCTAGTTAGGCGGGGGACTAGGGCAGATACGCAGTATTTT